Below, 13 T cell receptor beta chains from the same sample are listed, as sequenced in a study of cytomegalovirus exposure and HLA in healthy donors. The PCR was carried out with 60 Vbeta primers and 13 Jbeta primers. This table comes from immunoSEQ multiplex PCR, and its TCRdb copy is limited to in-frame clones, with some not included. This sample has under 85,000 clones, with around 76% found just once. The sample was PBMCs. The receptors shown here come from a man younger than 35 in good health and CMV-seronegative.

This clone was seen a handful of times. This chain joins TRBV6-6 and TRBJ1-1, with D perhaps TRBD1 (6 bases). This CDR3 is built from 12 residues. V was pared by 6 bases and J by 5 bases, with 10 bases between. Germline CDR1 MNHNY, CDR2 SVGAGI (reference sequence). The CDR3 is CASRQGSTEAFF. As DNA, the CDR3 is TGTGCCAGCAGACAGGGTTCGACTGAAGCTTTCTTT.

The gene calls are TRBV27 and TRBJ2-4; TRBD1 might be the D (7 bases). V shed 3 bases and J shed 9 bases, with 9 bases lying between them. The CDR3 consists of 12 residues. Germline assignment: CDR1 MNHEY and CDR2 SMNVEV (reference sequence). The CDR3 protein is CASSLQGGIQYF. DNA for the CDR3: TGTGCCAGCAGTTTGCAGGGGGGCATTCAGTACTTC.

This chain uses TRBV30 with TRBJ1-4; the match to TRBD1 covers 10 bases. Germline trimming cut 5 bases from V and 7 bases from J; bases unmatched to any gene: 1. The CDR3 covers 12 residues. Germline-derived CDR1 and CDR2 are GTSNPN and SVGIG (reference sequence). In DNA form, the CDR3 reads TGTGCCTGGGGACAGGGGGGTGAAAAACTGTTTTTT. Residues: CAWGQGGEKLFF.

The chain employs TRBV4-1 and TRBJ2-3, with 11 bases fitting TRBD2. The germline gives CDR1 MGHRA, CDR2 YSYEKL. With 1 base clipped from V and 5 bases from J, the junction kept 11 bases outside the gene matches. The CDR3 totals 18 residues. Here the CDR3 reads CASSQGGFLAGGGDTQYF. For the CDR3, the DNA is TGCGCCAGCAGCCAAGGTGGATTCCTAGCGGGGGGCGGAGATACGCAGTATTTT.

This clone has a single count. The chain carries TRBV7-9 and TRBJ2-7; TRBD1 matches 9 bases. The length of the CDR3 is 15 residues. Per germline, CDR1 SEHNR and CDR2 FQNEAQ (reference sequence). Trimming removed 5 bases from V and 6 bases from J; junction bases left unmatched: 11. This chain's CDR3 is CASSLAQGAGGEQYV. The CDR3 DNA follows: TGTGCCAGCAGCCTCGCACAGGGGGCCGGGGGCGAGCAGTACGTC.

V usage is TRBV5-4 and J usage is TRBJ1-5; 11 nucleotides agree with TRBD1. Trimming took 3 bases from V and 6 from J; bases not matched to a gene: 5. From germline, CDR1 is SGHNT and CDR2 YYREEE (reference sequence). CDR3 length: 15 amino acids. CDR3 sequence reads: CASSSGGTGGQPQHF. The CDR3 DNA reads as TGTGCCAGCAGCTCAGGTGGGACAGGGGGTCAGCCCCAGCATTTT. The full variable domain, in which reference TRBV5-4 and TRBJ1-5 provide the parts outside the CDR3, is ETGVTQSPTHLIKTRGQQVTLRCSSQSGHNTVSWYQQALGQGPQFIFQYYREEENGRGNFPPRFSGLQFPNYSSELNVNALELDDSALYLCASSSGGTGGQPQHFGDGTRLSIL.

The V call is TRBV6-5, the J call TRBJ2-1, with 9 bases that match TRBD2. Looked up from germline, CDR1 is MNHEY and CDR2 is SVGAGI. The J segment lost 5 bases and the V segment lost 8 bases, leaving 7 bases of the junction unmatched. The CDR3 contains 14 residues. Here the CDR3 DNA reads TGTGCCAGCCATAGCGGGGGTCTCGACAATGAGCAGTTCTTC. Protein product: CASHSGGLDNEQFF.

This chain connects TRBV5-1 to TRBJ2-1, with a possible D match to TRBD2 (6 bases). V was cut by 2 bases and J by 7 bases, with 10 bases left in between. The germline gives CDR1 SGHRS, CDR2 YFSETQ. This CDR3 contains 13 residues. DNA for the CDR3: TGCGCCAGCAGCTTTTCAGGGACTAATGAGCAGTTCTTC. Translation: CASSFSGTNEQFF.

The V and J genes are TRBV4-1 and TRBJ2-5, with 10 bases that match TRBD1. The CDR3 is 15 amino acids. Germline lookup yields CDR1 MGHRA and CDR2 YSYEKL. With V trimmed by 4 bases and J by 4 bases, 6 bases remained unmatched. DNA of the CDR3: TGCGCCAGCAGCCGCGGGACAGGGGAAGGAGAGACCCAGTACTTC. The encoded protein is CASSRGTGEGETQYF.

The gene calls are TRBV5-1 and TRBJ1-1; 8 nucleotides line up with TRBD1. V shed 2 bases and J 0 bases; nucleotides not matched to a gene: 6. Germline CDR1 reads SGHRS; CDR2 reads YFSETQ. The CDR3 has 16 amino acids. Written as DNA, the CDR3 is TGCGCCAGCAGCTTCGGACAGGGCCACATGAACACTGAAGCTTTCTTT. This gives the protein CASSFGQGHMNTEAFF.

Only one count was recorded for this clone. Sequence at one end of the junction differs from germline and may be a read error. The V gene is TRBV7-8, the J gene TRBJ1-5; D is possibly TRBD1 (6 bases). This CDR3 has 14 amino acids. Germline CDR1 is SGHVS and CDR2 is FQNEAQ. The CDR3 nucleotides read TGTGCCAGCAGCCCTTTACAGGGAAATCAGCCCCAGGATTTT. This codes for CASSPLQGNQPQDF.

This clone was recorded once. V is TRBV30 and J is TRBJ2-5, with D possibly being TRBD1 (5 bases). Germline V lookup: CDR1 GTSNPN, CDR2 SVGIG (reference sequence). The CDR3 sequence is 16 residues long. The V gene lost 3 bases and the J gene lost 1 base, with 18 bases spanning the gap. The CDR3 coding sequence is TGTGCCTGGAGCCCTAAGGGGCAGGGTGGCCAAGAGACCCAGTACTTC. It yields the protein CAWSPKGQGGQETQYF.

CDR3 region: CASSYAGTGSDQPQHF. DNA of the CDR3: TGTGCCAGCAGTTACGCCGGGACAGGGAGTGATCAGCCCCAGCATTTT. The chain joins TRBV6-5 to TRBJ1-5; TRBD1 aligns across 9 bases. The CDR3 length is 16 residues. Germline CDR1 is MNHEY and CDR2 is SVGAGI. Germline trimming cut 2 bases from V and 5 bases from J; bases unmatched to any gene: 7.